The 30 T cell receptor beta chains given below trace back to one sample, sequenced in a study of blood T cells in healthy people across ages. The second PCR ran about 6 to 12 cycles with a sample-barcoded 5' primer and J-beta primers. TCRdb redid the calling of the 5' RACE reads with MiXCR, one entry per CDR3 protein. Among hundreds of thousands of distinct CDR3 sequences listed, about 27% were seen once. These same data were also listed under a study on T cells of mothers and their children.

The material sequenced was blood. Receptors were obtained from a boy aged 2 to 10 in good health.

This chain links TRBV5-8 with TRBJ2-5; 9 positions agree with TRBD1. The CDR3 runs to 18 residues. V gave up 1 base and J gave up 5 bases; unmatched junction bases: 15. From germline, CDR1 is SGHTS and CDR2 YDEGEE. The CDR3 reads CASSLSGTGLPPRETQYF. The CDR3 nucleotides are TGTGCCAGCAGCTTGTCAGGGACAGGGCTCCCTCCTCGGGAGACCCAGTACTTC.

This clonotype was counted a few times. The rearrangement uses TRBV7-6 and TRBJ2-3; D may correspond to TRBD1 or TRBD2 (5 bases each). This CDR3 has 13 amino acids. Trimming removed 4 bases from V and 2 bases from J, with 7 bases in between. Germline V CDR1 and CDR2: SGHVS, FNYEAQ. CDR3 DNA sequence: TGTGCCAGCAGCTGGGACCACACAGATACGCAGTATTTT. Residues: CASSWDHTDTQYF. The complete variable domain, with remaining parts taken from reference TRBV7-6 and TRBJ2-3, reads GAGVSQSPRYKVTKRGQDVALRCDPISGHVSLYWYRQALGQGPEFLTYFNYEAQQDKSGLPNDRFSAERPEGSISTLTIQRTEQRDSAMYRCASSWDHTDTQYFGPGTRLTVL.

V is TRBV2 and J is TRBJ1-2, with 8 nucleotides matching TRBD1. Germline assignment: CDR1 SNHLY and CDR2 FYNNEI. CDR3 length: 12 amino acids. The ends lost 10 bases at V and 8 bases at J; junction bases unmatched: 9. The CDR3 sequence is CATAGTGGGYTF. The DNA for the CDR3 is TGTGCCACCGCCGGGACAGGAGGAGGCTACACCTTC.

The DNA of the CDR3 is TGTGCCACCAGCAGTGACAGAGGGCCATACCAGCAGTACTTC. Amino acid sequence: CATSSDRGPYQQYF. The chain joins TRBV15 to TRBJ2-7; D might be TRBD1 or TRBD2, each matching 5 bases. Germline CDR1 is LNHNV and CDR2 is YYDKDF (reference sequence). Trimming stripped 3 bases from V and 8 bases from J, with 17 bases between. The CDR3 length is 14 residues.

The chain has TRBV11-2 and TRBJ2-2; TRBD2 is a possible D gene (6 bases). Per germline, CDR1 SGHAT and CDR2 FQNNGV. V was shortened by 2 bases and J by 6 bases, with 13 bases between the two germline ends. This CDR3 region has 15 residues. The CDR3 sequence: CASSLSGTDPGELFF. Written as DNA, the CDR3 is TGTGCCAGCAGCTTATCCGGGACTGACCCCGGGGAGCTGTTTTTT.

This clonotype has more than one count but fewer than ten. The rearrangement joins TRBV12-3 or TRBV12-4 to TRBJ1-1; tentatively, D is TRBD1 (5 bases). The CDR3 is made up of 13 amino acids. The V end lost 3 bases, the J end lost 6 bases, and 11 bases lay between the germline ends. CDR3 region: CASSFLAGAEAFF. CDR3 in DNA: TGTGCCAGCAGTTTCCTTGCGGGGGCTGAAGCTTTCTTT.

This clonotype was seen a few times. The chain combines TRBV20-1 with TRBJ2-5; D may correspond to TRBD1 or TRBD2 (5 bases each). Germline CDR1 and CDR2: DFQATT and SNEGSKA (reference sequence). This CDR3 has 17 residues. V lost 4 bases to trimming and J lost 3 bases, with 24 bases between them. CDR3 amino acids: CSATSDPGTPHEETQYF. The CDR3 nucleotides are TGCAGTGCTACTTCCGACCCCGGGACCCCCCACGAAGAGACCCAGTACTTC.

The V and J genes are TRBV10-2 and TRBJ1-2; D is undetermined. The CDR3 length is 12 residues. Germline CDR1 is WSHSY and CDR2 is SAAADI. V lost 11 bases and J 3 bases, leaving 13 bases between the germline ends. Written as DNA, the CDR3 is TGCGCCTCAGCCGACCGGTACTATGGCTACACCTTC. Its protein product is CASADRYYGYTF.

The table lists this clonotype with a few counts. The chain links TRBV4-3 to TRBJ2-2; D call uncertain. V lost 3 bases, J lost 2 bases, and 22 bases lay in between. The CDR3 has 19 residues. Germline V gives CDR1 LGHNA, CDR2 YSLEER. The CDR3, as DNA: TGCGCCAGCAGCCACATGGGTGGTCCTCCCTTTGAAAACACCGGGGAGCTGTTTTTT. As protein: CASSHMGGPPFENTGELFF.

The chain uses TRBV20-1 and TRBJ2-3, with D tentatively TRBD1 (6 bases). The CDR3 spans 14 residues. CDR1 and CDR2 (germline): DFQATT, SNEGSKA (reference sequence). V dropped 0 bases and J dropped 1 base, with 8 bases sitting between them. CDR3 sequence (DNA): TGCAGTGCTAGAGAGGCAGGGGGCACAGATACGCAGTATTTT. Protein product: CSAREAGGTDTQYF.

This chain joins TRBV7-6 and TRBJ2-6; D is possibly TRBD1 (6 bases). The V gene's germline CDR1 is SGHVS and CDR2 FNYEAQ. V lost 5 bases and J 0 bases, leaving 14 bases between the germline ends. The CDR3 totals 17 residues. The CDR3 nucleotides read TGTGCCAGCAGCGAGGGACACCCAGGCTCTGGGGCCAACGTCCTGACTTTC. It specifies CASSEGHPGSGANVLTF.

The V and J genes are TRBV6-1 and TRBJ1-1, with D unclear. CDR1 MNHNS and CDR2 SASEGT come from the germline V gene. The CDR3 sequence is 15 residues long. Deletions cut 3 bases from V and 1 base from J, with 12 bases between. CDR3 in amino acids: CASSDHGVGNTEAFF. As DNA, the CDR3 is TGTGCCAGCAGTGATCACGGGGTAGGGAACACTGAAGCTTTCTTT.

This clonotype has a handful of counts. The chain employs TRBV25-1 and TRBJ1-2; 7 bases match TRBD1. This CDR3 comprises 14 residues. CDR1 is MGHDK, CDR2 SYGVNS, per germline. The V and J ends lost 5 bases and 2 bases, in that order; junction bases with no gene match: 5. CDR3 nucleotide sequence: TGTGCCAGCAGTACGACGACAGGGAACTATGGCTACACCTTC. This encodes CASSTTTGNYGYTF.

The V and J genes are TRBV7-9 and TRBJ1-1; D is ambiguous. Germline CDR1 is SEHNR and CDR2 is FQNEAQ (reference sequence). Deletions cut 2 bases from V and 0 bases from J, with 13 bases between. The CDR3 has 16 residues. CDR3 DNA: TGTGCCAGCAGCTTAAGGCAAGCGGCAGTGAACACTGAAGCTTTCTTT. Translation gives CASSLRQAAVNTEAFF.

This clonotype was counted a few times. The chain recombines TRBV3-1 with TRBJ2-5, with D possibly being TRBD1 or TRBD2 (5 bases each). Germline-derived CDR1 and CDR2 are LGHDT and YNNKEL (reference sequence). The length of the CDR3 is 14 residues. With 1 base removed from V and 3 bases from J, the gap between germline ends came to 9 bases. CDR3 amino acids: CASSQAGTEETQYF. The CDR3 region has the DNA TGTGCCAGCAGCCAAGCCGGGACGGAAGAGACCCAGTACTTC.

The J gene is TRBJ2-4, the V gene TRBV20-1; perhaps D is TRBD1 or TRBD2 (5 bases each). The V end was cut by 3 bases, the J end by 7 bases, with 13 bases between. CDR1 DFQATT and CDR2 SNEGSKA come from the germline V gene (reference sequence). This CDR3 is built from 13 residues. The CDR3 loop reads CSASDRGRNIQYF. CDR3 DNA: TGCAGTGCTAGTGATCGGGGACGGAACATTCAGTACTTC.

The chain combines TRBV20-1 with TRBJ2-7, with a possible D match to TRBD2 (6 bases). V gave up 0 bases and J gave up 3 bases, with 15 bases separating them. This CDR3 comprises 15 residues. The germline gives CDR1 DFQATT, CDR2 SNEGSKA (reference sequence). The CDR3 sequence: CSARDSPGGYYEQYF. In nucleotides, the CDR3 is TGCAGTGCTAGAGATTCCCCCGGAGGGTACTACGAGCAGTACTTC.

The V and J genes are TRBV29-1 and TRBJ2-2; 9 nucleotides line up with TRBD1. This CDR3 is built from 14 residues. Germline CDR1 and CDR2: SQVTM and ANQGSEA. The V segment lost 6 bases and the J segment 5 bases; nucleotides outside the gene matches: 7. This CDR3 reads CSVGTGQLTGELFF. The CDR3 DNA sequence: TGCAGCGTAGGGACAGGGCAATTAACCGGGGAGCTGTTTTTT.

This clonotype has just a few counts. This rearrangement joins TRBV12-3 or TRBV12-4 to TRBJ2-3, with TRBD2 identical over 8 bases. The V segment lost 4 bases and the J segment 0 bases; nucleotides outside the gene matches: 3. The CDR3 runs to 15 residues. CDR3 sequence reads: CASSWTSISTDTQYF. Written as DNA, the CDR3 is TGTGCCAGCAGTTGGACTAGCATTAGCACAGATACGCAGTATTTT.

This clonotype was counted only a few times. V and J are TRBV29-1 and TRBJ2-3, with TRBD2 matching over 8 bases. CDR1 and CDR2 (germline): SQVTM, ANQGSEA. The ends lost 2 bases at V and 4 bases at J; junction bases unmatched: 5. The CDR3 has 14 amino acids. As DNA, the CDR3 is TGCAGCGTTGAAACTAGCGGCCTAGCAGATACGCAGTATTTT. It yields the protein CSVETSGLADTQYF.

The genes are TRBV4-2 and TRBJ2-5, with a tentative D call TRBD2 (6 bases). Germline CDR1 LGHNA, CDR2 YNFKEQ. Trimming shortened V by 0 bases and J by 2 bases, and 10 bases separated the two germline ends. This CDR3 contains 15 residues. The CDR3 is CASSQDGLTQETQYF. CDR3 nucleotide sequence: TGTGCCAGCAGCCAAGATGGACTAACGCAAGAGACCCAGTACTTC.

The genes are TRBV12-3 or TRBV12-4 and TRBJ1-2; D gene unclear. V gave up 5 bases and J gave up 5 bases, with 9 bases separating them. This CDR3 has 12 amino acids. CDR3 in DNA: TGTGCCAGCAGTCCCGGGGAGTATGGCTACACCTTC. This translates into CASSPGEYGYTF.

The V call is TRBV27, the J call TRBJ2-1; D unresolved. The V end lost 0 bases, the J end lost 0 bases, and 9 bases lay between the germline ends. This CDR3 contains 16 residues. CDR1 and CDR2 from the germline V gene are MNHEY and SMNVEV (reference sequence). CDR3 nucleotide sequence: TGTGCCAGCAGTTTATCGGGCGGTAGCTCCTACAATGAGCAGTTCTTC. This encodes CASSLSGGSSYNEQFF.

A remark on this clonotype: In this CDR3 the conserved last residue, phenylalanine or tryptophan, is missing, so a read error is likely. The V call is TRBV6-2 or TRBV6-3, the J call TRBJ1-1; 9 bases are shared with TRBD1. Trimming took 5 bases from V and 1 from J; bases not matched to a gene: 8. The CDR3 covers 16 residues. The germline gives CDR1 MNHEY, CDR2 SVGEGT. The CDR3 protein is CASSVPGQGWNTEAFV. The CDR3 DNA sequence: TGTGCCAGCAGTGTCCCGGGACAGGGTTGGAACACTGAAGCTTTCGTT.

V gene TRBV29-1 combines with J gene TRBJ2-2; 15 bases are shared with TRBD2. V lost 3 bases to trimming and J lost 5 bases; unmatched junction nucleotides: 1. Germline V gene lookup returns CDR1 SQVTM and CDR2 ANQGSEA. The CDR3 has 15 amino acids. CDR3 residues: CSVDGLAGGTGELFF. CDR3 DNA sequence: TGCAGCGTTGATGGACTAGCGGGAGGGACCGGGGAGCTGTTTTTT.

The chain has TRBV6-5 and TRBJ2-7, with TRBD2 identical over 9 bases. The CDR3 length is 13 residues. J gave up 1 base and V 8 bases, and 3 bases lay outside the gene matches. The V gene's germline CDR1 is MNHEY and CDR2 SVGAGI. CDR3 bases: TGTGCCAGCGGAAGCGGGGGGTCCTACGAGCAGTACTTC. Translated, it gives CASGSGGSYEQYF.

The chain recombines TRBV14 with TRBJ2-7; unclear D gene. Per the germline V gene, CDR1 is SGHDN and CDR2 is FVKESK. The CDR3 runs to 16 residues. V was trimmed by 2 bases and J by 0 bases, leaving 14 bases between them. CDR3 sequence (DNA): TGTGCCAGCAGCCAAAGTACCCCGGGCTCCTCCTACGAGCAGTACTTC. It is translated as CASSQSTPGSSYEQYF.

The count of this clonotype is one. The chain recombines TRBV7-6 with TRBJ2-3, with 7 bases identical to TRBD1. In germline, CDR1 is SGHVS, CDR2 FNYEAQ. With 5 bases clipped from V and 5 bases from J, the junction kept 4 bases outside the gene matches. This CDR3 spans 13 amino acids. Written as DNA, the CDR3 is TGTGCCAGCAGCACGACAGGGATAGATACGCAGTATTTT. Translated: CASSTTGIDTQYF.

This clonotype was observed a handful of times. One junction end disagrees with the germline gene, perhaps due to a read error. V and J are TRBV29-1 and TRBJ2-1; 12 positions agree with TRBD1. Germline V lookup: CDR1 SQVTM, CDR2 ANQGSEA. The CDR3 has 16 residues. Here the CDR3 reads CSVEDLPGQGARIGYF. The CDR3 region has the DNA TGCAGCGTTGAAGATCTTCCGGGACAGGGGGCCCGGATTGGGTACTTC.

The chain uses TRBV10-3 and TRBJ1-1, with 7 bases matching TRBD1. Germline V gives CDR1 ENHRY, CDR2 SYGVKD. The CDR3 covers 14 residues. V dropped 5 bases and J dropped 5; count of bases not matched to a gene: 8. The CDR3 sequence: CAISRQGARTEAFF. Written as DNA, the CDR3 is TGTGCCATCAGTCGACAGGGTGCGAGGACTGAAGCTTTCTTT.